This T cell receptor beta chain emerged from a study of response to subunit inactivated influenza vaccine. One entry per CDR3 protein, called by TCRdb with MiXCR from the RT-PCR reads. The sample lists around 250,000 distinct CDR3 sequences, 12% occurring once. This clonotype turned up a few times. The antigen remains unidentified. The study's findings and limits: After each seasonal influenza vaccination, few new T cells are recruited, the authors suggested.

The V gene's germline CDR1 is DFQATT and CDR2 SNEGSKA (reference sequence). The ends were cut back, 7 bases at V and 5 bases at J, with 14 bases in the middle. This CDR3 is 12 amino acids long. Source: non-naive T cells sorted from PBMCs, taken less than 15 days before vaccination. The chain joins TRBV20-1 to TRBJ2-5; D call uncertain. This TCR came from a man aged 50-60 years who received an inactivated influenza vaccine. The CDR3 is CSGLTRGETQYF. The CDR3 nucleotides read TGCAGTGGTCTTACCAGAGGCGAGACCCAGTACTTC.